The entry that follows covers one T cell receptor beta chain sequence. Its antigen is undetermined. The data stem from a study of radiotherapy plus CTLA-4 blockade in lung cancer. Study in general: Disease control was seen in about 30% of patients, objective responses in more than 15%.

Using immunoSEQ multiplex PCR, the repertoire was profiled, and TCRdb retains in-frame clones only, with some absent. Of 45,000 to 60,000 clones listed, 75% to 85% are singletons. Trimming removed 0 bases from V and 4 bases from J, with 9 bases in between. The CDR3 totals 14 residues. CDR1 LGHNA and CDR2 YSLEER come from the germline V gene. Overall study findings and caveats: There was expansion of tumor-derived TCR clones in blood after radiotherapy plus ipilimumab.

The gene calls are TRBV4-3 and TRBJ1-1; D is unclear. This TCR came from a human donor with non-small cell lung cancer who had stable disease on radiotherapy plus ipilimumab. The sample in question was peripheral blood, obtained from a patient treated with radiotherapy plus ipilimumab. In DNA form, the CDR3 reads TGCGCCAGCAGCCAAGATGGGAGTATCACTGAAGCTTTCTTT. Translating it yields CASSQDGSITEAFF.